This T cell receptor beta chain was captured in a study of T cells in women clearing cervical HPV infection. Notes on the study in general: Associations may precede or follow infection; HPV-specific or memory T cells were not isolated.

As to this clone: The antigen is unknown. Sequencing ends 3 residues short of the CDR3 end; the germline J gene provides the rest.

CDR3 length equals 12 residues. Germline V gives CDR1 SNHLY, CDR2 FYNNEI. Between the trimmed V and J ends, which lost 2 bases and 5 bases, there was a span of 6 bases. HPV was found by MY09/MY11 PCR and dot-blot genotyping. Profiled with immunoSEQ multiplex PCR; TCRdb holds only in-frame clones, not every one. Here the sample table reports 25,000 to 30,000 clones. The sample was blood buffy coat. The receptor comes from a woman aged 18-70 years with a cervical HPV16 infection that either progressed to CIN3+ or cleared (not recorded which). The chain is built from TRBV2 and TRBJ2-5, with D uncertain. The DNA read from the CDR3 is TGTGCCAGCAGTGAAACTCCGGAGACC. It encodes CASSETPET. The entire CDR3 reads CASSETPETQYF.